This TCR beta chain was found in a study of blood T cell repertoires in COVID-19. The overall study: PBMCs, B-cell-depleted T cells, or T cells provided the cDNA or gDNA that made up the material.

TCRdb keeps only in-frame clones here, not all; method: immunoSEQ multiplex PCR. The sample has 200,000 to 250,000 clones; 85% to 90% are singletons. Trimming pared 2 bases from V and 13 bases from J, leaving 9 bases between. The CDR3 has 12 amino acids. The germline CDR1 and CDR2 sequences are MNHEY and SMNVEV (reference sequence). Material: peripheral blood. This receptor was identified in a man aged 25 to 40 with COVID-19, enrolled during active disease. The rearrangement uses TRBV27 and TRBJ1-6; D is unclear. As DNA, the CDR3 is TGTGCCAGCAGTTTAACGGGGTTGCCCCTCCACTTT. Translated: CASSLTGLPLHF.